The T cell receptor beta chain under discussion was sequenced for a study of cytomegalovirus exposure and HLA in healthy donors. Though nominally healthy at sampling, donors likely had unrecorded immune exposures. Germline loops: CDR1 MGHRA, CDR2 YSYEKL. The CDR3 runs to 14 residues. After removal of 4 bases from V and 3 bases from J, the junction contained 3 bases not matched to a gene. A multiplex PCR was run with 60 Vbeta primers and 13 Jbeta primers. TCRdb's table, derived via immunoSEQ multiplex PCR, lists solely in-frame clones and lacks some. This table holds about 130,000 clones, roughly 77% found once.

Sample: PBMCs. The chain recombines TRBV4-1 with TRBJ2-7, with 10 bases that match TRBD2. This sequence was found in a woman aged 25 to 39 in good health and CMV-seronegative. CDR3 region: CASSPRTSGYEQYF. For the CDR3, the DNA is TGCGCCAGCAGCCCCCGGACTAGCGGCTACGAGCAGTACTTC.